This T cell receptor (beta chain) originates from a study of early T cells in non-severe SARS-CoV-2 infection. Study-wide context: Sequencing of unsorted whole blood was done on bulk RNA, leaving chains unpaired. General study points: The matching step, a VDJdb search, favored anti-spike CD8 responses and missed private and CD4 specificities.

Tagging with unique molecular identifiers was applied to individual cDNA molecules. TCRdb reanalysed the 5' RACE reads using MiXCR and keeps one entry per CDR3 protein. This table has roughly 40,000 distinct CDR3 sequences, less than 8.5% appearing once. The CDR3 is made up of 14 amino acids. The germline gives CDR1 MNHEY, CDR2 SMNVEV (reference sequence). Of note for this clonotype: Its antigen remains unknown. A read error may produce the germline difference seen at one junction end.

The chain employs TRBV27 and TRBJ2-3; 10 bases agree with TRBD2. The receptor's source is an adult who was a healthcare worker with PCR-confirmed SARS-CoV-2 infection or an uninfected control (not recorded which). Sequenced sample: whole blood. This CDR3 is CATSERGGPDTQYF. CDR3 nucleotides: TGTGCCACCAGTGAGCGGGGGGGCCCAGATACGCAGTATTTT.